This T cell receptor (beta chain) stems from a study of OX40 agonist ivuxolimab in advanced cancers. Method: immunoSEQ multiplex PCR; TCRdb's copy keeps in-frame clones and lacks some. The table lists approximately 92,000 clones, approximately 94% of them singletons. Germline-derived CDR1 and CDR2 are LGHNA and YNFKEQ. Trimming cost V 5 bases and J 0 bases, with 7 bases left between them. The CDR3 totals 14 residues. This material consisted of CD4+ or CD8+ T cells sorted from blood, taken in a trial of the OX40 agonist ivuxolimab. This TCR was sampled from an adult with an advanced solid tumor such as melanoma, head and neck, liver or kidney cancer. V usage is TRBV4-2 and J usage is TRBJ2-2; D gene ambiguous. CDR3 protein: CASSENSNTGELFF. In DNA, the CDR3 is TGTGCCAGCAGCGAAAACTCGAACACCGGGGAGCTGTTTTTT.